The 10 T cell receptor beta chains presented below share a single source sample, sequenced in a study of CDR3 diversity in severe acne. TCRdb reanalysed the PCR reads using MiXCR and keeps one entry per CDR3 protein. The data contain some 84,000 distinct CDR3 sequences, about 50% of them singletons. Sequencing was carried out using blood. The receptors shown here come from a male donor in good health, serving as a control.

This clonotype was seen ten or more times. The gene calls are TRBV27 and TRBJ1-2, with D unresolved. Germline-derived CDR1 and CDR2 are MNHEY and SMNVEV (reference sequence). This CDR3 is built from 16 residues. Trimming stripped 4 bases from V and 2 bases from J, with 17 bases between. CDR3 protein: CASSYTGSLTNYGYTF. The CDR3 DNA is TGTGCCAGCAGTTATACCGGTTCTCTCACAAACTATGGCTACACCTTC.

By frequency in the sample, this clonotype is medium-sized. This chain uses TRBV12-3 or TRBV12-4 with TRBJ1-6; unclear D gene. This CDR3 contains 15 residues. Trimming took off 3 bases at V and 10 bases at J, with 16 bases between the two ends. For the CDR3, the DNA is TGTGCCAGCAGTTTGCAGCGCCCTGGGGAGTCACCCCTCCACTTT. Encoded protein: CASSLQRPGESPLHF.

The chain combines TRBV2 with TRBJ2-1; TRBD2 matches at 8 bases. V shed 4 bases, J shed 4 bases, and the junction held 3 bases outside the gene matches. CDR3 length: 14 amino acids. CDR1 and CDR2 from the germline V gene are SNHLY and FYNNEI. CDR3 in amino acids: CASSGTSSYNEQFF. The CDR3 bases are TGTGCCAGCAGTGGGACTAGCTCATACAATGAGCAGTTCTTC.

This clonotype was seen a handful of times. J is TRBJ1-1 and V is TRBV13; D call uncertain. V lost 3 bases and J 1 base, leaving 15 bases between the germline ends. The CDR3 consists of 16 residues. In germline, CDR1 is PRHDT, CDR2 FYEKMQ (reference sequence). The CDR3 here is CASSLAGKAQNTEAFF. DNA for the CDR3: TGTGCCAGCAGCTTGGCGGGTAAGGCCCAGAACACTGAAGCTTTCTTT.

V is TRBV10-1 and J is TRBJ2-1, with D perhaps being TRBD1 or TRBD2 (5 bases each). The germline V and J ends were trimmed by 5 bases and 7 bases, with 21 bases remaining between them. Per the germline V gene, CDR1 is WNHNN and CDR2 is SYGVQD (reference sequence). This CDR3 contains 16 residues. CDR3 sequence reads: CASSTGGTLGENEQFF. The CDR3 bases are TGCGCCAGCAGTACGGGTGGGACCTTGGGGGAAAATGAGCAGTTCTTC.

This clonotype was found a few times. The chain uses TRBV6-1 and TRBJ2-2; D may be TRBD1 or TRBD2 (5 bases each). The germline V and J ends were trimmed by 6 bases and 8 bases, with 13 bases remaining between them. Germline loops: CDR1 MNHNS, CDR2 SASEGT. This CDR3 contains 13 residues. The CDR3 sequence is CASRDSGPGELFF. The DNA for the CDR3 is TGTGCCAGCAGAGACTCGGGGCCGGGGGAGCTGTTTTTT.

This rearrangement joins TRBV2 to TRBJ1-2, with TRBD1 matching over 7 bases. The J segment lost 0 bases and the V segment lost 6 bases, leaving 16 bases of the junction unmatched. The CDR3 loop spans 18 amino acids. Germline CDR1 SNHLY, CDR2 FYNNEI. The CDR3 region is CASSQGWPRQGANYGYTF. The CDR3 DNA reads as TGTGCCAGCAGCCAAGGTTGGCCTAGACAGGGAGCTAACTATGGCTACACCTTC. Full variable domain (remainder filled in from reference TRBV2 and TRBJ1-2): EPEVTQTPSHQVTQMGQEVILRCVPISNHLYFYWYRQILGQKVEFLVSFYNNEISEKSEIFDDQFSVERPDGSNFTLKIRSTKLEDSAMYFCASSQGWPRQGANYGYTFGSGTRLTVV.

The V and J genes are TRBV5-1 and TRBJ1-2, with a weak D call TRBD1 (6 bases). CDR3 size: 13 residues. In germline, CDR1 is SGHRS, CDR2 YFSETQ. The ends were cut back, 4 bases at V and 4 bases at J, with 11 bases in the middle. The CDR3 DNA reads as TGCGCCAGCAGCACGGGACACCTCTATGGCTACACCTTC. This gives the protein CASSTGHLYGYTF.

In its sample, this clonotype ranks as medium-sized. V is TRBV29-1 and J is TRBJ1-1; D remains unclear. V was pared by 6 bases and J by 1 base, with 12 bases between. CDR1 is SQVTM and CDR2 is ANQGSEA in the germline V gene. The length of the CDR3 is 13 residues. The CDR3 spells CSVLMTTNTEAFF. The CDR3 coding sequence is TGCAGCGTCCTAATGACAACGAACACTGAAGCTTTCTTT.

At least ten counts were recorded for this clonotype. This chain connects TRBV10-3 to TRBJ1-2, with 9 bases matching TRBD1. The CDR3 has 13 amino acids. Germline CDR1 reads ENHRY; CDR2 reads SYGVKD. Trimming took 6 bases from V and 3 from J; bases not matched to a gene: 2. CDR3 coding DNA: TGTGCCATCAGCAGGGACAGGGACTATGGCTACACCTTC. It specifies CAISRDRDYGYTF.